These T cell receptor beta chains were read from a single sample in a study of blood T cell repertoires in COVID-19. Libraries were prepared by immunoSEQ multiplex PCR; TCRdb keeps only in-frame clonotypes and omits some of them. The sample contains some 50,000 clones, around four fifths of which appear only once. The sequencing input was peripheral blood. Receptor source: a human donor in a cohort sampled during active COVID-19. Each CDR3 is given with its conserved first and last residue. The D gene is left open where the match is weak. Clone size is given for some rows only: seen once, a few or many times, or a class if the clone is expanded.

TRBV19	TRBJ1-1	.	.	TGTGCCAGTAGTTCTTTATCCAGGGGACCCCCTGAAGCTTTCTTT	CASSSLSRGPPEAFF
TRBV6-2/TRBV6-3	TRBJ2-1	once	TRBD2	TGTGCCAGCAGTCCCGGACTAGCGGGGGGGCCAAGCTCCTACAATGAGCAGTTCTTC	CASSPGLAGGPSSYNEQFF
TRBV7-2	TRBJ2-2	.	TRBD2	TGTGCCAGCAGCCCCCGGACTAGAAACACCGGGGAGCTGTTTTTT	CASSPRTRNTGELFF
TRBV7-2	TRBJ1-2	.	.	TGTGCCAGCAGCTTAGGGGGGCCTAACTCTGGCTATGGCTACACCTTC	CASSLGGPNSGYGYTF
TRBV28	TRBJ1-4	.	.	TGTGCCAGCAGTCGGGGAGAAAAACTGTTTTTT	CASSRGEKLFF
TRBV19	TRBJ1-5	.	.	TGTGCCACCTCCCCAGTCGGGTCAAGTCAGCCCCAGCATTTT	CATSPVGSSQPQHF
TRBV24-1	TRBJ2-2	.	.	TGTGCCACCAGTGATTTATCGGGGGAGCTGTTTTTT	CATSDLSGELFF
TRBV6-2/TRBV6-3	TRBJ1-1	.	.	TGTGCCAGCAGTTACTTAAGGAGCACTGAAGCTTTCTTT	CASSYLRSTEAFF
TRBV7-2	TRBJ2-4	.	.	TGTGCCAGCAGCTTAAACACCCTTCTAGCCAAAAACATTCAGTACTTC	CASSLNTLLAKNIQYF
TRBV7-2	TRBJ2-5	.	.	TGTGCCAGCAGCATCGACCCCACGGAGGGGGAGACCCAGTACTTC	CASSIDPTEGETQYF
TRBV30	TRBJ1-2	.	TRBD1	TGTGCCTGGAGTGCCACAGGGGGGGACTATGGCTACACCTTC	CAWSATGGDYGYTF
TRBV4-1	TRBJ2-1	once	TRBD2	TGCGCCAGCAGCGCGACTAGCGGGACCTACAATGAGCAGTTCTTC	CASSATSGTYNEQFF
TRBV5-1	TRBJ2-4	few	.	TGCGCCAGCAGCTTATCAGACAGCATAGCCAAAAACATTCAGTACTTC	CASSLSDSIAKNIQYF
TRBV19	TRBJ1-3	.	TRBD1	TGTGCCAGCAACCGGGACAGGTCCCTCGAACGAAGCAACACCATATATTTT	CASNRDRSLERSNTIYF